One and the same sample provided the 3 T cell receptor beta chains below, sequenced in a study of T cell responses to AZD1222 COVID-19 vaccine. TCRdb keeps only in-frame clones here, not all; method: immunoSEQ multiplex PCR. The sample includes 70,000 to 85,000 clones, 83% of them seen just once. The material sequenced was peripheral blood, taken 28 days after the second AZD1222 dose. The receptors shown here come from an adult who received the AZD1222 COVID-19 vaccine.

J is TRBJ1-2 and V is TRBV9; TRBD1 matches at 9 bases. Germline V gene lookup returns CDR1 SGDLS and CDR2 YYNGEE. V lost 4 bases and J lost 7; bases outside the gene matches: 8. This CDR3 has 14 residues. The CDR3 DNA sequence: TGTGCCAGCAGCCCAGGGACAGGGTTTTTTGGCTACACCTTC. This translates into CASSPGTGFFGYTF.

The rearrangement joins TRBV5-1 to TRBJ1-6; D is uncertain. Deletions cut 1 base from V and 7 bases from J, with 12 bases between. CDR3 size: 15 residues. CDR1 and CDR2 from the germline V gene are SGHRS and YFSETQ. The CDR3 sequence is CASSLTGSGNSPLHF. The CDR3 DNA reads TGCGCCAGCAGCTTGACGGGGTCGGGGAATTCACCCCTCCACTTT.

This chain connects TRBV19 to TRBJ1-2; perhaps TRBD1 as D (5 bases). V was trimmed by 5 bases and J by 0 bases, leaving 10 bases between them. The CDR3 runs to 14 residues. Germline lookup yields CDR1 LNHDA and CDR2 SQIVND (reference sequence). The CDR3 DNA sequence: TGTGCCAGTAGTCAGGGCCCGGCTAACTATGGCTACACCTTC. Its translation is CASSQGPANYGYTF.